Listed below are T cell receptor beta chains from one sample, sequenced in a study of blood T cell repertoires in COVID-19. Profiling relied on immunoSEQ multiplex PCR, and the TCRdb table lists in-frame clones only, not all of them. The repertoire holds fewer than 400,000 clones, with roughly 89% as singletons. The material sequenced was PBMCs or T cells enriched from blood (not recorded which). All receptors derive from a man in his sixties who had recovered from COVID-19. Each CDR3 is given with its conserved first and last residue. A D gene is named only where the DNA matches it firmly. Clone sizes are given selectively: once, few, many, or a class where the clone is expanded.

>.|TRBV5-1|TRBJ2-3|TRBD1
TGCGCCAGCAGCTGGGACAGGGCTTACAGCACAGATACGCAGTATTTT
CASSWDRAYSTDTQYF
>.|TRBV18|TRBJ1-5|TRBD1
TGTGCCAGCTCAACACAGGGGAATAGCAATCAGCCCCAGCATTTT
CASSTQGNSNQPQHF
>.|TRBV5-1|TRBJ1-3|.
TGCGCCAGCAGCTCTGGGGGCCGAGTGAAATTT
CASSSGGRVKF
>.|TRBV28|TRBJ1-5|.
TGTGCCAGCAGCCGGACTCGGGGGGGATATAGCAATCAGCCCCAGCATTTT
CASSRTRGGYSNQPQHF
>once|TRBV11-2|TRBJ1-5|TRBD1
TGTGCCAGCAGCCTAACAGGGGAGCGTTATCAGCCCCAGCATTTT
CASSLTGERYQPQHF
>.|TRBV5-6|TRBJ1-4|TRBD1
TGTGCCAGCAGCTATACGACAGGGTATAATGAAAAACTGTTTTTT
CASSYTTGYNEKLFF
>few|TRBV3-1/TRBV3-2|TRBJ2-7|TRBD2
TGTGCCAGCAGCCCACGGGCAGCGGGAGGGCCCTACGAGCAGTACTTC
CASSPRAAGGPYEQYF
>once|TRBV29-1|TRBJ1-1|.
TGCAGCGTCCATACACAGGGACCGAACACTGAAGCTTTCTTT
CSVHTQGPNTEAFF
>once|TRBV9|TRBJ2-1|TRBD2
TGTGCCAGCAGTGGGACTAGCGGGATCCGATATTTTCATGAGCAGTTCTTC
CASSGTSGIRYFHEQFF
>.|TRBV10-1|TRBJ2-3|.
TGCGCCAGGACAAGCGGAGAATGCACAGATACGCAGTATTTT
CARTSGECTDTQYF